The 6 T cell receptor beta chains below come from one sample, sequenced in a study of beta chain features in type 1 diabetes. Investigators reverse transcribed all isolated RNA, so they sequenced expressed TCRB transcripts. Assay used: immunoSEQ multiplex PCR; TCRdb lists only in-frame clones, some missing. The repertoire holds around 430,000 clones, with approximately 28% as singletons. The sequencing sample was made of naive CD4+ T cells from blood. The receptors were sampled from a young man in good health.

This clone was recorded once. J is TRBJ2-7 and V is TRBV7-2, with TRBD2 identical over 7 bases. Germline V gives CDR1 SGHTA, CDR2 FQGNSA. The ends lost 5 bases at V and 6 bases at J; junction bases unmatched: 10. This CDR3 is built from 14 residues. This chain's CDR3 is CASSPGGGPPEQYF. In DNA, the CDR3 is TGTGCCAGCAGCCCCGGGGGAGGGCCTCCCGAGCAGTACTTC.

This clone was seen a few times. The CDR3 bases are TGTGCCAGCAGCTTCACTAGCGGGGCAGTGTTCTTC. This encodes CASSFTSGAVFF. The chain employs TRBV6-5 and TRBJ2-1; TRBD2 agrees at 10 bases. The CDR3 has 12 residues. CDR1 is MNHEY, CDR2 SVGAGI, per germline. Trimming cost V 6 bases and J 15 bases; bases outside gene matches: 8.

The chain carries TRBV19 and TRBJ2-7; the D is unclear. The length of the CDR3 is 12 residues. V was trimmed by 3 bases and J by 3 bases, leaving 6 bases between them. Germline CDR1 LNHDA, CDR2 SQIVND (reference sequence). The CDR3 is CASSMDGYEQYF. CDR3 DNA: TGTGCCAGTAGTATGGATGGCTACGAGCAGTACTTC.

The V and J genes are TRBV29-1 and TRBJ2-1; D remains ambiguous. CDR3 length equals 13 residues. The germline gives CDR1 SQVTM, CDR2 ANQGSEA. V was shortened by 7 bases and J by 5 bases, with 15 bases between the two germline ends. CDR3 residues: CSASPVRHNEQFF. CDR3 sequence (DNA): TGCAGCGCCTCCCCGGTTCGGCACAATGAGCAGTTCTTC.

In DNA form, the CDR3 reads TGCAGCGTTGTGGGTGCTGAAGCTTTCTTT. Encoded protein: CSVVGAEAFF. The J gene is TRBJ1-1, the V gene TRBV29-1; D not certain. The CDR3 covers 10 residues. Germline V gene data show CDR1 as SQVTM and CDR2 as ANQGSEA. Trimming removed 4 bases from V and 6 bases from J, with 6 bases in between.

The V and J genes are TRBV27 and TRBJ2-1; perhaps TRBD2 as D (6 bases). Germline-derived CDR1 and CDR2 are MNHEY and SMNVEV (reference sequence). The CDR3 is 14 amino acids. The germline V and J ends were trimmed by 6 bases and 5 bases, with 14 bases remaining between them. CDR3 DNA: TGTGCCAGCAGCCGACGGGAGTCGAACAATGAGCAGTTCTTC. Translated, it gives CASSRRESNNEQFF.